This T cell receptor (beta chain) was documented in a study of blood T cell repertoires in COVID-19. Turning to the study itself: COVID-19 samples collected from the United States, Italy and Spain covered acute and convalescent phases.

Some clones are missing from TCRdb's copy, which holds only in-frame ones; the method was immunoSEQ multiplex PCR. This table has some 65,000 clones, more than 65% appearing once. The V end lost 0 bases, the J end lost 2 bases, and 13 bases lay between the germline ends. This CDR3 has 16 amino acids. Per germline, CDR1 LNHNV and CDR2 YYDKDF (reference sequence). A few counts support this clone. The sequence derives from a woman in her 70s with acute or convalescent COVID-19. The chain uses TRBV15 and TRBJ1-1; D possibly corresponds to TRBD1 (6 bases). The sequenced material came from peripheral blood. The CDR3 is CATSRDGKTGNTEAFF. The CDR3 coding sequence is TGTGCCACCAGCAGAGATGGGAAGACAGGAAACACTGAAGCTTTCTTT.